This TCR beta chain was found in a study of T cell responses to AZD1222 COVID-19 vaccine. Study-wide findings and caveats: Donors in the cohort were predominantly white British and more often female, and clonal diversity was possibly underestimated. Compared with day 0, the breadth and depth of the Spike-specific TCR repertoire rose significantly after two doses of AZD1222. Close to half of all spike-specific TCRs reportedly target regions of the variants that are unmutated.

On this clone itself: Its target is not known.

The CDR3 runs to 17 residues. CDR1 SEHNR and CDR2 FQNEAQ come from the germline V gene (reference sequence). Trimming at V came to 5 bases and at J to 2 bases, leaving 12 bases not matched to a gene. The data were produced by immunoSEQ multiplex PCR, yet TCRdb's version contains in-frame clones alone and is incomplete. This sample has roughly 99,000 clones, with about 90% found just once. Second-dose intervals of approximately 4 or approximately 12 weeks were pooled. This sequence originates from an adult who received the AZD1222 COVID-19 vaccine. J is TRBJ2-5 and V is TRBV7-9; TRBD1 agrees at 9 bases. The sequencing here drew on peripheral blood, taken 28 days after the second AZD1222 dose. As DNA, the CDR3 is TGTGCCAGCAGCCCGGGACAGGGCATAGTAGGACAAGAGACCCAGTACTTC. Protein sequence: CASSPGQGIVGQETQYF. The variable domain in full, completed from reference TRBV7-9 and TRBJ2-5, reads DTGVSQNPRHKITKRGQNVTFRCDPISEHNRLYWYRQTLGQGPEFLTYFQNEAQLEKSRLLSDRFSAERPKGSFSTLEIQRTEQGDSAMYLCASSPGQGIVGQETQYFGPGTRLLVL.